These 30 T cell receptor beta chains were all obtained from the same sample, sequenced in a study of blood T cell repertoires in COVID-19. Assay: immunoSEQ multiplex PCR; the TCRdb copy retains only in-frame clones and omits some. The sample has over 50,000 clones; approximately 81% are singletons. Sequencing used peripheral blood. These receptors were collected from a man in his sixties with COVID-19, enrolled during active disease.

As regards this clone: A junction boundary mismatches the germline segment, possibly from a read error. The chain has TRBV28 and TRBJ1-2, with D maybe TRBD1 (6 bases). This CDR3 is 11 amino acids long. Germline loops: CDR1 MDHEN, CDR2 SYDVKM. As DNA, the CDR3 is TGTGCCGGCAGAGGGGGTGAAGGCTACACCTTC. This translates into CAGRGGEGYTF.

The chain employs TRBV5-1 and TRBJ2-7; TRBD1 matches at 11 bases. Germline CDR1 reads SGHRS; CDR2 reads YFSETQ. V shed 0 bases, J shed 5 bases, and the junction held 7 bases outside the gene matches. This CDR3 comprises 16 residues. DNA of the CDR3: TGCGCCAGCAGCTTGGACGGGGGACAGGGGGGCCACGAGCAGTACTTC. Translation: CASSLDGGQGGHEQYF. The full variable domain, its missing parts supplied by reference TRBV5-1 and TRBJ2-7, is KAGVTQTPRYLIKTRGQQVTLSCSPISGHRSVSWYQQTPGQGLQFLFEYFSETQRNKGNFPGRFSGRQFSNSRSEMNVSTLELGDSALYLCASSLDGGQGGHEQYFGPGTRLTVT.

The chain couples TRBV7-9 to TRBJ2-7, with TRBD2 identical over 11 bases. The junction had 7 bases not matched to a gene; V was cut back by 1 base and J by 2 bases. Germline V gene data show CDR1 as SEHNR and CDR2 as FQNEAQ (reference sequence). This CDR3 has 17 amino acids. The CDR3 DNA follows: TGTGCCAGCAGCTTAGTGACCCCTAGCGGGAGGCCCTACGAGCAGTACTTC. This sequence encodes CASSLVTPSGRPYEQYF.

This clone was seen more than once but under ten times. V gene TRBV6-2 or TRBV6-3 combines with J gene TRBJ2-1; TRBD2 matches at 9 bases. Trimming at V came to 4 bases and at J to 8 bases, leaving 18 bases not matched to a gene. Germline V gene data show CDR1 as MNHEY and CDR2 as SVGEGT. The CDR3 spans 18 residues. CDR3 region: CASSFRSLIAGVEYEQFF. DNA for the CDR3: TGTGCCAGCAGTTTTAGATCTCTAATAGCGGGAGTGGAGTATGAGCAGTTCTTC.

The V gene is TRBV25-1, the J gene TRBJ2-4; D is uncertain. Per the germline V gene, CDR1 is MGHDK and CDR2 is SYGVNS. V dropped 1 base and J dropped 9 bases, with 13 bases sitting between them. This CDR3 has 14 amino acids. CDR3 nucleotide sequence: TGTGCCAGCAGTGAATGGGCCTTGGAACCCATTCAGTACTTC. Its translation: CASSEWALEPIQYF.

The chain is built from TRBV19 and TRBJ1-6; D is undetermined. Germline lookup yields CDR1 LNHDA and CDR2 SQIVND (reference sequence). Trimming cost V 2 bases and J 8 bases, with 10 bases left between them. This CDR3 comprises 14 residues. CDR3 sequence (DNA): TGTGCCAGTAGTATAAGGGAGCTTGATTCACCCCTCCACTTT. Protein: CASSIRELDSPLHF.

The rearrangement links TRBV18 to TRBJ1-6; D unclear. The V and J ends lost 3 bases and 0 bases respectively, with 12 bases between them. CDR3 length equals 17 residues. Germline loops: CDR1 KGHSH, CDR2 LQKENI. The CDR3 DNA reads TGTGCCAGCTCACCTTCACCCTTTAGCTCCTATAATTCACCCCTCCACTTT. Translating it yields CASSPSPFSSYNSPLHF.

The gene calls are TRBV5-1 and TRBJ2-1; 14 bases line up with TRBD2. The CDR3 sequence is 17 residues long. Germline V gene data show CDR1 as SGHRS and CDR2 as YFSETQ. The V gene end was trimmed by 4 bases and the J gene end by 8 bases; junction bases not matched to a gene: 11. The CDR3, as DNA: TGCGCCAGCAGCGCCGGGACTAGCGGGAGTAGGGGTGATGAGCAGTTCTTC. Translation: CASSAGTSGSRGDEQFF. The variable domain in full, with the rest retrieved from reference TRBV5-1 and TRBJ2-1, is KAGVTQTPRYLIKTRGQQVTLSCSPISGHRSVSWYQQTPGQGLQFLFEYFSETQRNKGNFPGRFSGRQFSNSRSEMNVSTLELGDSALYLCASSAGTSGSRGDEQFFGPGTRLTVL.

The CDR3 sequence: CASSLGASGGSTDTQYF. The CDR3, as DNA: TGCGCCAGCAGCTTGGGCGCGTCGGGGGGGAGCACAGATACGCAGTATTTT. This chain links TRBV5-1 with TRBJ2-3, with TRBD2 identical over 8 bases. V lost 0 bases to trimming and J lost 0 bases; unmatched junction nucleotides: 6. The CDR3 sequence is 17 residues long. Looked up from germline, CDR1 is SGHRS and CDR2 is YFSETQ.

The chain combines TRBV10-2 with TRBJ2-3, with TRBD2 matching over 7 bases. CDR3 length equals 14 residues. Per germline, CDR1 WSHSY and CDR2 SAAADI. V trimming: 7 bases; J trimming: 4 bases; junction bases outside the gene matches: 8. This CDR3 is CASTRGAGADTQYF. In DNA, the CDR3 is TGCGCCAGCACTAGGGGCGCGGGGGCAGATACGCAGTATTTT.

The CDR3 nucleotides read TGTGCCAGCAGCCAAGAAGGGGGACAGACCGCGAACACCGGGGAGCTGTTTTTT. Translation: CASSQEGGQTANTGELFF. The rearrangement joins TRBV4-2 to TRBJ2-2, with 7 bases matching TRBD1. V dropped 0 bases and J dropped 0; count of bases not matched to a gene: 7. Per the germline V gene, CDR1 is LGHNA and CDR2 is YNFKEQ. The CDR3 totals 18 residues.

This clone was found a few times. One junction end disagrees with the germline gene, perhaps due to a read error. The rearrangement links TRBV30 to TRBJ2-7; tentative D call: TRBD1 (5 bases). CDR1 GTSNPN and CDR2 SVGIG come from the germline V gene (reference sequence). This CDR3 region has 11 residues. CDR3 loop: CAWSDLTGRDF. For the CDR3, the DNA is TGTGCCTGGAGTGATCTCACAGGCAGGGACTTC.

This chain joins TRBV19 and TRBJ1-2; possibly TRBD1 for D (6 bases). The CDR3 is 15 residues long. Germline CDR1 is LNHDA and CDR2 is SQIVND (reference sequence). V was pared by 6 bases and J by 7 bases, with 21 bases between. The chain's CDR3 is CASRTGTTNGVGYTF. The CDR3 DNA reads as TGTGCCAGTAGGACCGGGACAACAAACGGTGTTGGCTACACCTTC.

The gene calls are TRBV5-4 and TRBJ1-2; the match to TRBD1 covers 11 bases. The length of the CDR3 is 16 residues. V shed 5 bases, J shed 6 bases, and the junction held 12 bases outside the gene matches. CDR1 is SGHNT, CDR2 YYREEE, per germline (reference sequence). The DNA of the CDR3 is TGTGCCAGCAGGCAAGGGACAGGGGGGTCGTGGGATGGCTACACCTTC. Protein product: CASRQGTGGSWDGYTF.

This clone was observed a handful of times. The V and J genes are TRBV2 and TRBJ2-3, with D perhaps TRBD2 (5 bases). In germline, CDR1 is SNHLY, CDR2 FYNNEI. This CDR3 spans 12 amino acids. V lost 7 bases, J lost 5 bases, and 10 bases lay in between. CDR3 residues: CASTYSGDTQYF. In nucleotides, the CDR3 is TGTGCCAGCACCTACAGCGGAGATACGCAGTATTTT.

The rearrangement uses TRBV3-1 (or the pseudogene TRBV3-2) and TRBJ1-2; TRBD1 aligns across 7 bases. The V segment lost 5 bases and the J segment 8 bases; nucleotides outside the gene matches: 17. Germline assignment: CDR1 LGHDT and CDR2 YNNKEL (reference sequence). The CDR3 runs to 16 residues. As DNA, the CDR3 is TGTGCCAGCAGCACTAACAGGGGCGCGGGCCTGGGGGGCTACACCTTC. Protein: CASSTNRGAGLGGYTF.

This chain uses TRBV24-1 with TRBJ2-7; D is perhaps TRBD1 (5 bases). The CDR3 is 13 amino acids. V was clipped by 3 bases and J by 4 bases, with 9 bases between them. CDR1 KGHDR and CDR2 SFDVKD come from the germline V gene. The CDR3 DNA reads as TGTGCCACCAGTGATGCCGACAGTTACGAGCAGTACTTC. Protein sequence: CATSDADSYEQYF.

The chain has TRBV10-3 and TRBJ1-5; 9 bases are a match to TRBD1. The V gene end was trimmed by 5 bases and the J gene end by 6 bases; junction bases not matched to a gene: 8. The CDR3 covers 15 residues. The germline V gene encodes CDR1 ENHRY and CDR2 SYGVKD. CDR3 sequence reads: CAISLGQGVSQPQHF. CDR3 in DNA: TGTGCCATCAGTTTGGGACAGGGAGTTTCTCAGCCCCAGCATTTT.

The chain has TRBV11-2 and TRBJ2-3; D call uncertain. Germline CDR1 is SGHAT and CDR2 is FQNNGV. V lost 5 bases, J lost 1 base, and 13 bases lay in between. This CDR3 has 15 amino acids. CDR3 region: CASSQQYFGTDTQYF. The CDR3, as DNA: TGTGCCAGCAGCCAACAATATTTTGGCACAGATACGCAGTATTTT.

This rearrangement joins TRBV30 to TRBJ1-6; D is undetermined. Germline-derived CDR1 and CDR2 are GTSNPN and SVGIG (reference sequence). The CDR3 is 14 amino acids. The ends were cut back, 5 bases at V and 0 bases at J, with 8 bases in the middle. CDR3 region: CAWAGGSYNSPLHF. As DNA, the CDR3 is TGTGCCTGGGCAGGAGGCTCCTATAATTCACCCCTCCACTTT.

This chain joins TRBV28 and TRBJ1-5; D ambiguous. Trimming took 2 bases from V and 7 from J, leaving 15 bases between them. The CDR3 has 15 amino acids. Germline CDR1 and CDR2: MDHEN and SYDVKM. The CDR3 spells CASSLVDPGSQPQHF. The CDR3 DNA reads as TGTGCCAGCAGTTTAGTCGATCCGGGGAGCCAGCCCCAGCATTTT.

The J gene is TRBJ2-5, the V gene TRBV18, with 7 nucleotides matching TRBD1. Per the germline V gene, CDR1 is KGHSH and CDR2 is LQKENI. The CDR3 covers 13 residues. With V trimmed by 6 bases and J by 4 bases, 5 bases remained unmatched. The CDR3 region is CASSTGVGETQYF. In nucleotides, the CDR3 is TGTGCCAGCTCTACAGGGGTTGGAGAGACCCAGTACTTC.

On this clone itself: The sample carries other DNA sequences with the same CDR3. The chain is built from TRBV30 and TRBJ2-1; D unresolved. Trimming took off 0 bases at V and 3 bases at J, with 3 bases between the two ends. Germline-derived CDR1 and CDR2 are GTSNPN and SVGIG (reference sequence). This CDR3 contains 12 residues. CDR3 DNA: TGTGCCTGGAGTGTCCTCTACAATGAGCAGTTCTTC. This encodes CAWSVLYNEQFF.

The chain carries TRBV19 and TRBJ2-5; a possible D gene is TRBD2 (6 bases). Germline lookup yields CDR1 LNHDA and CDR2 SQIVND (reference sequence). Trimming shortened V by 3 bases and J by 4 bases, and 6 bases separated the two germline ends. The CDR3 extends over 12 amino acids. CDR3 sequence: CASSMEGETQYF. Written as DNA, the CDR3 is TGTGCCAGTAGTATGGAGGGAGAGACCCAGTACTTC. Together with reference TRBV19 and TRBJ2-5, the CDR3 gives the full variable domain: DGGITQSPKYLFRKEGQNVTLSCEQNLNHDAMYWYRQDPGQGLRLIYYSQIVNDFQKGDIAEGYSVSREKKESFPLTVTSAQKNPTAFYLCASSMEGETQYFGPGTRLLVL.

The chain carries TRBV15 and TRBJ1-5; D is unresolved. V lost 3 bases to trimming and J lost 1 base, with 13 bases between them. CDR1 LNHNV and CDR2 YYDKDF come from the germline V gene (reference sequence). The CDR3 has 16 amino acids. The CDR3 protein is CATSRGFGESNQPQHF. The CDR3 DNA is TGTGCCACCAGCAGGGGCTTCGGGGAAAGCAATCAGCCCCAGCATTTT. Complete variable domain (other parts from reference TRBV15 and TRBJ1-5): DAMVIQNPRYQVTQFGKPVTLSCSQTLNHNVMYWYQQKSSQAPKLLFHYYDKDFNNEADTPDNFQSRRPNTSFCFLDIRSPGLGDTAMYLCATSRGFGESNQPQHFGDGTRLSIL.

This clone was detected once. The chain links TRBV6-1 to TRBJ1-5; D is perhaps TRBD1 (6 bases). Germline assignment: CDR1 MNHNS and CDR2 SASEGT. This CDR3 is built from 14 residues. V shed 2 bases and J shed 6 bases, with 11 bases lying between them. The CDR3 sequence is CASSERRGAQPQHF. CDR3 nucleotides: TGTGCCAGCAGTGAAAGGCGGGGGGCTCAGCCCCAGCATTTT.

The CDR3 spells CASSFGDNYGYTF. The DNA for the CDR3 is TGCGCCAGCAGCTTTGGAGACAACTATGGCTACACCTTC. The chain joins TRBV5-1 to TRBJ1-2, with D hard to call. Germline CDR1 and CDR2: SGHRS and YFSETQ. This CDR3 has 13 amino acids. V lost 2 bases to trimming and J lost 2 bases, with 7 bases between them.

The J gene is TRBJ1-2, the V gene TRBV30; 8 bases match TRBD1. The junction had 8 bases not matched to a gene; V was cut back by 7 bases and J by 1 base. The V gene's germline CDR1 is GTSNPN and CDR2 SVGIG (reference sequence). The CDR3 contains 14 residues. This CDR3 reads CALDRAGFNYGYTF. CDR3 bases: TGTGCCTTGGACAGGGCGGGATTTAACTATGGCTACACCTTC.

The chain combines TRBV5-1 with TRBJ1-6, with 8 bases that match TRBD1. J was trimmed by 9 bases and V by 4 bases; bases with no gene match: 6. The CDR3 is 14 amino acids. Germline values: CDR1 SGHRS, CDR2 YFSETQ. The CDR3 loop is CASSPDRETSPLHF. CDR3 DNA sequence: TGCGCCAGCAGCCCGGACAGGGAGACTTCACCCCTCCACTTT.

This clone was found once. V and J are TRBV7-2 and TRBJ2-7; perhaps TRBD2 as D (6 bases). This CDR3 comprises 14 residues. CDR1 is SGHTA and CDR2 is FQGNSA in the germline V gene. V shed 1 base and J shed 1 base, with 8 bases lying between them. CDR3 residues: CASSLVRGSYEQYF. Written as DNA, the CDR3 is TGTGCCAGCAGCTTAGTGCGGGGATCCTACGAGCAGTACTTC. Drawing the rest from reference TRBV7-2 and TRBJ2-7, the complete variable domain is GAGVSQSPSNKVTEKGKDVELRCDPISGHTALYWYRQSLGQGLEFLIYFQGNSAPDKSGLPSDRFSAERTGGSVSTLTIQRTQQEDSAVYLCASSLVRGSYEQYFGPGTRLTVT.